This T cell receptor (beta chain) is from a study of T cell changes during pregnancy in multiple sclerosis. TCRdb keeps only in-frame clones here, not all; method: immunoSEQ multiplex PCR. The sample lists 90,000 to 100,000 clones, roughly nine tenths occurring once. This CDR3 is 10 amino acids long. The V and J ends lost 8 bases and 7 bases respectively, with 9 bases between them. CDR1 and CDR2 (germline): GTSNPN, SVGIG (reference sequence). This sequence originates from a female donor with multiple sclerosis, enrolled in a pregnancy study. This chain links TRBV30 with TRBJ2-1; tentatively, D is TRBD2 (5 bases). Here the sequenced sample was peripheral blood, taken in the first trimester of pregnancy. This chain's CDR3 is CALSGNEQFF. The CDR3 bases are TGTGCCCTTTCGGGGAATGAGCAGTTCTTC.